Detailed here is one T cell receptor (beta chain). This clonotype occurred many times. Its antigen has not been determined. No quality values exist for individual bases; no much larger clone is one base distant. This record belongs to a study of CD8 T cells in ankylosing spondylitis (dated by TCRdb to about 2017). Background on the whole study: To find TCR variants linked to disease, the study profiled T cell receptor beta repertoires in ankylosing spondylitis patients and healthy donors. The whole study cohort included 95 to 130 healthy donors and 20 to 25 ankylosing spondylitis patients. Samples of peripheral blood were taken, and for ankylosing spondylitis patients, synovial fluid was collected as well.

TCRdb shows the sequencer as Illumina HiSeq 2500. Quantitative 5'-RACE with molecular barcodes was used to prepare TCR beta libraries. Processing in the source paper ran as follows. A new computational method based on a probabilistic model of VDJ rearrangement was used to identify disease-linked TCR variants. Through fastp at Q25 and MiXCR, TCRdb rebuilt clones from the public reads, retaining in-frame beta chains. For every CDR3 protein sequence, its rows merge into one entry that carries the most common genes and DNA. The V and J calls and clone size are TCRdb's, not the authors'. This sample lists about 210,000 distinct CDR3 sequences; 6% to 8% were detected once. Of the sample, 12% to 15% falls within the top ten clones. Overall study outcomes, separate from this receptor: Some of the motif variants had been reported before in the synovial fluid and blood of reactive arthritis patients, a finding that suggests common disease-initiation mechanisms. A CD8+ phenotype was shown by the disease-linked clones, which were found at relatively low frequencies in peripheral blood. The disease-linked clones were reported to be significantly enriched in matched synovial fluid samples from ankylosing spondylitis patients. Blood from ankylosing spondylitis patients appeared to be characterized by a TCR beta motif composed of 7 to 9 highly homologous amino acid variants.

Cut back by 1 base and 8 bases, the V and J ends lie 14 bases apart. CDR1 and CDR2 were assigned from the germline V gene as SNHLY and FYNNEI. The CDR3 starts with the cysteine, ends with the phenylalanine, and has 14 residues. This entry keeps only the CDR3 DNA: 42 bases, framed from base 1. Recombination connected TRBV2 to TRBJ1-1; possibly the D gene is TRBD1, per 5 matching bases. Material for sequencing was blood, either unsorted or a sorted T cell fraction (not recorded which). The origin of this receptor is a male donor with ankylosing spondylitis. The encoded CDR3 is CASSEERGPWEAFF. The nucleotide sequence reads as follows: TGTGCCAGCAGTGAAGAGCGGGGCCCGTGGGAAGCTTTCTTT.